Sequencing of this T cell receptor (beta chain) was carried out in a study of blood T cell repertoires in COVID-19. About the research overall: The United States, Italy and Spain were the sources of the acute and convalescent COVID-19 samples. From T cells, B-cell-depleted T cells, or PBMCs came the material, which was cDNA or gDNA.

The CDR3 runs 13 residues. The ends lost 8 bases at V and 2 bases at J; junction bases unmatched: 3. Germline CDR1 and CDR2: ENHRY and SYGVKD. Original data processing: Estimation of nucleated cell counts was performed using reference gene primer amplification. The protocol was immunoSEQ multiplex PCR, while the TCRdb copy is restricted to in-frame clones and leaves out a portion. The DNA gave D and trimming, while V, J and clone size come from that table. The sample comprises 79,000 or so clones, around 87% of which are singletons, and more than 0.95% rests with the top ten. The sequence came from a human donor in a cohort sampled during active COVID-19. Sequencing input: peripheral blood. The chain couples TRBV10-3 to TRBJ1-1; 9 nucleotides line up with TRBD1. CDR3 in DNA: TGTGCCATCGAGGGACAGGGAAACACTGAAGCTTTCTTT. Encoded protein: CAIEGQGNTEAFF.